This entry lists 10 T cell receptor beta chains sequenced from one sample in a study of cytomegalovirus exposure and HLA in healthy donors. The PCR used 60 Vbeta and 13 Jbeta primers. Clones were read by immunoSEQ multiplex PCR, and TCRdb kept only the in-frame ones, dropping some. The repertoire holds about 180,000 clones, about three quarters seen once, with more than 2.5% in the top ten. The sequenced sample consisted of PBMCs. Source of these receptors: a female donor in good health and CMV-seronegative.

CDR3 sequence: CASSERWESPLHF. Here the CDR3 DNA reads TGTGCCAGCAGTGAAAGATGGGAGTCACCCCTCCACTTT. The rearrangement links TRBV6-1 to TRBJ1-6; the D is unclear. V was trimmed by 2 bases and J by 10 bases, leaving 9 bases between them. Germline assignment: CDR1 MNHNS and CDR2 SASEGT. The CDR3 spans 13 residues.

This chain joins TRBV30 and TRBJ2-7, with TRBD2 identical over 9 bases. Per germline, CDR1 GTSNPN and CDR2 SVGIG (reference sequence). This CDR3 has 15 amino acids. Losses at the gene ends were 3 bases for V and 2 bases for J; bases not matched to a gene: 8. The CDR3 DNA is TGTGCCTGGAGGGGTGGAGCTAGCGGGACCTACGAGCAGTACTTC. Translated, it gives CAWRGGASGTYEQYF.

This clone was observed a few times. V usage is TRBV7-9 and J usage is TRBJ1-1; 9 bases align to TRBD1. Trimming removed 5 bases from V and 5 bases from J; junction bases left unmatched: 12. The CDR3 runs 16 residues. CDR1 SEHNR and CDR2 FQNEAQ come from the germline V gene (reference sequence). CDR3 protein: CASSPTGGAAATEAFF. DNA of the CDR3: TGTGCCAGCAGCCCCACAGGGGGCGCGGCAGCGACTGAAGCTTTCTTT.

This clone was detected a few times. V is TRBV10-3 and J is TRBJ2-7, with D possibly being TRBD2 (6 bases). CDR1 and CDR2 (germline): ENHRY, SYGVKD. V was clipped by 3 bases and J by 0 bases, with 15 bases between them. CDR3 length: 16 amino acids. CDR3 protein: CAISDSASEDSYEQYF. DNA for the CDR3: TGTGCCATCAGTGATTCCGCTAGCGAGGACTCCTACGAGCAGTACTTC.

This chain connects TRBV27 to TRBJ2-3; TRBD1 might be the D (6 bases). Germline V lookup: CDR1 MNHEY, CDR2 SMNVEV (reference sequence). The V gene lost 5 bases and the J gene lost 2 bases, with 20 bases spanning the gap. The CDR3 has 17 residues. The CDR3 nucleotides are TGTGCCAGCAGTACCGGACAGTGGCGGGTTCTCACAGATACGCAGTATTTT. Protein: CASSTGQWRVLTDTQYF.

This chain uses TRBV28 with TRBJ2-5, with 9 bases that match TRBD1. The J call could be wrong; TRBJ2-7 is a better fit for the DNA end. The germline V gene encodes CDR1 MDHEN and CDR2 SYDVKM. CDR3 length: 14 residues. The CDR3 nucleotides read TGTGCCAGCACCTTCGGGACAGGGCTATACGAGCAGTACTTC. It is translated as CASTFGTGLYEQYF.

V usage is TRBV21-1 and J usage is TRBJ1-1. TRBV21-1 is marked as a pseudogene. The CDR3 totals 13 residues. The CDR3 here is CASSPRRDTEAFF. In DNA, the CDR3 is TGTGCCAGCAGCCCGCGACGGGACACTGAAGCTTTCTTT.

The gene calls are TRBV6-5 and TRBJ2-1; D remains unclear. Trimming removed 8 bases at V and 0 bases at J, with 11 bases between. CDR3 length: 14 residues. In germline, CDR1 is MNHEY, CDR2 SVGAGI. The CDR3 sequence is CASGTVPSYNEQFF. Here the CDR3 DNA reads TGTGCCAGCGGTACAGTGCCCTCCTACAATGAGCAGTTCTTC.

The chain joins TRBV6-1 to TRBJ1-2; D is undetermined. Germline V CDR1 and CDR2: MNHNS, SASEGT. The CDR3 consists of 12 residues. V lost 5 bases and J lost 2, with 6 bases in between. CDR3 protein: CASSQANYGYTF. In DNA form, the CDR3 reads TGTGCCAGCAGTCAGGCCAACTATGGCTACACCTTC.

The V gene is TRBV11-2, the J gene TRBJ2-3; 12 nucleotides line up with TRBD2. The V gene's germline CDR1 is SGHAT and CDR2 FQNNGV. The J segment lost 13 bases and the V segment lost 0 bases, leaving 8 bases of the junction unmatched. This CDR3 comprises 15 residues. CDR3 region: CASSLDRLAGGSEYF. The CDR3 DNA reads TGTGCCAGCAGCTTAGATCGCCTAGCGGGGGGGTCGGAGTATTTT. The whole variable domain, remainder taken from reference TRBV11-2 and TRBJ2-3, is EAGVAQSPRYKIIEKRQSVAFWCNPISGHATLYWYQQILGQGPKLLIQFQNNGVVDDSQLPKDRFSAERLKGVDSTLKIQPAKLEDSAVYLCASSLDRLAGGSEYFGPGTRLTVL.